This is a list of T cell receptor beta chains from one sample in a study of blood T cell repertoires in COVID-19. Data came from immunoSEQ multiplex PCR; TCRdb stores just in-frame clones and leaves some out. This sample has 140,000 to 150,000 clones; roughly 80% occur once, and the top ten carry approximately 3.4%. Material for sequencing was peripheral blood. The source of these receptors is a man aged 65 to 85 who had recovered from COVID-19. Each CDR3 is given with its conserved first and last residue. Each record gives: V gene, D gene, J gene, clone size, CDR3 DNA, CDR3 protein. The D gene is left open where the match is weak. A clone size is listed for some rows: how often the clone was seen (once, few, many), or a class if it is expanded.

V: TRBV27
D: TRBD1
J: TRBJ1-5
size: -
DNA: TGTGCCAGCAGTTTATTTGGACAGGGGAACCAGCCCCAGCATTTT
CDR3: CASSLFGQGNQPQHF

V: TRBV10-2
D: TRBD2
J: TRBJ2-1
size: -
DNA: TGCGCCAGCTCCGATCTCAGCGGGAGCTCCTACAATGAGCAGTTCTTC
CDR3: CASSDLSGSSYNEQFF

V: TRBV5-1
D: TRBD1
J: TRBJ1-1
size: -
DNA: TGCGCCAGCAGCTCCCGGGACAGGGAGGAAGCTTTCTTT
CDR3: CASSSRDREEAFF

V: TRBV5-1
D: -
J: TRBJ2-1
size: -
DNA: TGCGCCAGCAGAGGGTTCCCGGGATCGAATGAGCAGTTCTTC
CDR3: CASRGFPGSNEQFF

V: TRBV7-9
D: TRBD1
J: TRBJ1-6
size: -
DNA: TGTGCCAGCAGCTTAAGGGGGACAGGGAGCTCCTATAATTCACCCCTCCACTTT
CDR3: CASSLRGTGSSYNSPLHF

V: TRBV30
D: -
J: TRBJ2-1
size: -
DNA: TGTGCCTGGAGCCGACAGGATAAACAGTTCTTC
CDR3: CAWSRQDKQFF

V: TRBV11-2
D: TRBD2
J: TRBJ2-5
size: -
DNA: TGTGCCAGCAGCTCGACTAGCGGGAGCAGAGAGACCCAGTACTTC
CDR3: CASSSTSGSRETQYF

V: TRBV4-3
D: -
J: TRBJ2-7
size: -
DNA: TGCGCCAGCAGCCAAGGGGTTGCGAGCGGCTCCTACGAGCAGTACTTC
CDR3: CASSQGVASGSYEQYF

V: TRBV5-4
D: TRBD2
J: TRBJ2-3
size: -
DNA: TGTGCCAGCAGCTTATTAGCGGGAGCCACAGATACGCAGTATTTT
CDR3: CASSLLAGATDTQYF

V: TRBV6-2/TRBV6-3
D: TRBD1
J: TRBJ2-3
size: -
DNA: TGTGCCAGCAGCCCCGTACAGGGGAACACAGATACGCAGTATTTT
CDR3: CASSPVQGNTDTQYF

V: TRBV7-9
D: TRBD1
J: TRBJ1-2
size: -
DNA: TGTGCCAGCAGCTTCGGGACAGGGGTACTCTACACCTTC
CDR3: CASSFGTGVLYTF

V: TRBV12-3/TRBV12-4
D: -
J: TRBJ2-1
size: -
DNA: TGTGCCAGCAGTAGACAGGAGAACAATGAGCAGTTCTTC
CDR3: CASSRQENNEQFF

V: TRBV11-1
D: -
J: TRBJ2-2
size: -
DNA: TGTGCCAGCAGCACCCAGGCCGGGGAGCTGTTTTTT
CDR3: CASSTQAGELFF

V: TRBV14
D: TRBD2
J: TRBJ2-2
size: -
DNA: TGTGCCAGCAGCCAAGATCTAGCGGGAGTGAACACCGGGGAGCTGTTTTTT
CDR3: CASSQDLAGVNTGELFF

V: TRBV16
D: -
J: TRBJ1-4
size: -
DNA: TGTGCCAGCAGCCCCGTCTTGGTGGGGGCATTTGAAAAACTGTTTTTT
CDR3: CASSPVLVGAFEKLFF

V: TRBV19
D: TRBD2
J: TRBJ2-3
size: -
DNA: TGTGCCAGTAGTATAGTAATAAGTTTGCGGGAGGGCACAGATACGCAGTATTTT
CDR3: CASSIVISLREGTDTQYF

V: TRBV4-3
D: -
J: TRBJ1-4
size: -
DNA: TGCGCCAGCAGCCAAGGATCGGGTGAAAAACTGTTTTTT
CDR3: CASSQGSGEKLFF

V: TRBV7-9
D: -
J: TRBJ2-3
size: few
DNA: TGTGCCAGCAGCTCCCGACTCGAGGCTTCAGATACGCAGTATTTT
CDR3: CASSSRLEASDTQYF

V: TRBV6-2/TRBV6-3
D: TRBD2
J: TRBJ2-1
size: -
DNA: TGTGCCAGCAGTTACGCGGTTAGCGGGAGGGCATACAATGAGCAGTTCTTC
CDR3: CASSYAVSGRAYNEQFF

V: TRBV5-6
D: -
J: TRBJ2-1
size: -
DNA: TGTGCCAGCAGCCCCGGTCGGGGTTTTAGTAATGAGCAGTTCTTC
CDR3: CASSPGRGFSNEQFF

V: TRBV7-2
D: -
J: TRBJ1-6
size: -
DNA: TGTGCCAGCAGCTCCGTCCGAGGCTCCTATAATTCACCCCTCCACTTT
CDR3: CASSSVRGSYNSPLHF

V: TRBV6-6
D: TRBD1
J: TRBJ1-1
size: once
DNA: TGTGCCAGCAGTTACCACCCGGGACAGCTGAACACTGAAGCTTTCTTT
CDR3: CASSYHPGQLNTEAFF

V: TRBV19
D: -
J: TRBJ1-2
size: -
DNA: TGTGCCAGTAGTCCTCGGGGGGACTATGGCTACACCTTC
CDR3: CASSPRGDYGYTF

V: TRBV6-5
D: -
J: TRBJ1-5
size: -
DNA: TGTGCCAGCAAGCGCTCAGTGAATAGCAATCAGCCCCAGCATTTT
CDR3: CASKRSVNSNQPQHF

V: TRBV7-2
D: TRBD1
J: TRBJ1-2
size: once
DNA: TGTGCCAGCAGCTTAGGACGGACAGGCGGCTACACCTTC
CDR3: CASSLGRTGGYTF

V: TRBV7-8
D: -
J: TRBJ1-6
size: -
DNA: TGTGCCAGCAGCACGCGAGTTAGCAGTCCAAATTCACCCCTCCACTTT
CDR3: CASSTRVSSPNSPLHF

V: TRBV19
D: TRBD1
J: TRBJ2-5
size: -
DNA: TGTGCCAGTAGTTTGGGGCCGACAGGGCTCTCATCGACCCAGTACTTC
CDR3: CASSLGPTGLSSTQYF

V: TRBV11-2
D: -
J: TRBJ2-7
size: -
DNA: TGTGCCAGCAGCTTAGAGGCAGGTGTGGGCTCCTACGAGCAGTACTTC
CDR3: CASSLEAGVGSYEQYF

V: TRBV7-9
D: TRBD2
J: TRBJ2-1
size: few
DNA: TGTGCCAGCAGCGAGGGACTAGCGGGAGGGCCTATTATCTATGAGCAGTTCTTC
CDR3: CASSEGLAGGPIIYEQFF

V: TRBV9
D: -
J: TRBJ1-2
size: -
DNA: TGTGCCAGCAGCGTAGATGTAGGTGGGGCCCGCCATGGCTACACCTTC
CDR3: CASSVDVGGARHGYTF

V: TRBV9
D: TRBD2
J: TRBJ2-7
size: -
DNA: TGTGCCAGCAGCGCCCAGACTAGCGGGAGTCTCTACGAGCAGTACTTC
CDR3: CASSAQTSGSLYEQYF

V: TRBV9
D: -
J: TRBJ2-3
size: -
DNA: TGTGCCAGCAGCGTGGGGCCGGCAGATACGCAGTATTTT
CDR3: CASSVGPADTQYF

V: TRBV5-1
D: -
J: TRBJ2-7
size: -
DNA: TGCGCCAGCCACACTGGACAGTCGTACGAGCAGTACTTC
CDR3: CASHTGQSYEQYF

V: TRBV9
D: TRBD2
J: TRBJ2-7
size: -
DNA: TGTGCCAGCAGCGTAGGGGATAGCGGGGGAATGTACGAGCAGTACTTC
CDR3: CASSVGDSGGMYEQYF

V: TRBV6-6
D: TRBD2
J: TRBJ2-7
size: -
DNA: TGTGCCAGCAGTTACTTGGGGGGGAACGAGCAGTACTTC
CDR3: CASSYLGGNEQYF

V: TRBV9
D: TRBD1
J: TRBJ2-7
size: -
DNA: TGTGCCAGCAGCGAAGCCGGGACAGGGATTCGAGAGCAGTACTTC
CDR3: CASSEAGTGIREQYF

V: TRBV20-1
D: -
J: TRBJ2-3
size: -
DNA: TGCAGTGCTATGGAGACAGATACGCAGTATTTT
CDR3: CSAMETDTQYF

V: TRBV19
D: -
J: TRBJ2-2
size: -
DNA: TGTGCCAGTACCATCGTAGGGAGGAGGGAGCTGTTTTTT
CDR3: CASTIVGRRELFF

V: TRBV5-4
D: TRBD1
J: TRBJ2-7
size: -
DNA: TGTGCCAGCAGCCAGACAGGGGGTTACGAGCAGTACTTC
CDR3: CASSQTGGYEQYF